These T cell receptor beta chains were read from a single sample in a study of T cells in Graves' hyperthyroidism and ophthalmopathy. Via MiXCR, TCRdb re-called the multiplex PCR reads, giving one row per CDR3 protein. The repertoire holds around 450,000 distinct CDR3 sequences, about a sixth seen once, with roughly 8% in the top ten. Sequenced material: blood. Receptors were obtained from a woman aged 18-29 years with Graves' hyperthyroidism. Both conserved end residues are part of each CDR3. D genes are given only for firm matches. Clone size appears in some rows only: once, few, many, or a class for an expanded clone.

clone_size	j_call	v_call	d_call	cdr3_aa	cdr3_nt
many	TRBJ2-5	TRBV6-2/TRBV6-3	TRBD1	CASSSIILGTERRETQYF	TGTGCCAGCAGTTCTATCATTCTCGGGACAGAAAGAAGAGAGACCCAGTACTTC
NA	TRBJ2-7	TRBV28	TRBD2	CASTTVTSASYEQYF	TGTGCCAGCACGACGGTTACTAGCGCCTCCTACGAGCAGTACTTC
many	TRBJ2-3	TRBV12-3/TRBV12-4	NA	CASSLGGGGPTQYF	TGTGCCAGCAGTTTAGGGGGAGGAGGGCCCACGCAGTATTTT
many	TRBJ1-5	TRBV28	NA	CASTLGGISQPQHF	TGTGCCAGCACCTTGGGGGGTATCAGTCAGCCCCAGCATTTT
many	TRBJ2-1	TRBV10-3	TRBD1	CAISEIRDREVEQFF	TGTGCCATCAGTGAAATACGGGACAGAGAGGTTGAGCAGTTCTTC
NA	TRBJ2-2	TRBV6-1	NA	CASKVLGTGELFF	TGTGCCAGCAAGGTCTTGGGGACCGGGGAGCTGTTTTTT
many	TRBJ2-2	TRBV30	TRBD2	CAWSPGLAGMRMTVLFF	TGTGCCTGGAGTCCCGGACTAGCGGGTATGAGAATGACGGTGCTGTTTTTT
NA	TRBJ1-2	TRBV28	NA	CASKGSPYYGYTF	TGTGCCAGCAAGGGGTCTCCATACTATGGCTACACCTTC
few	TRBJ1-3	TRBV6-1	NA	CASALRGQGNTIYF	TGTGCCAGCGCGCTTCGGGGACAAGGAAACACCATATATTTT
many	TRBJ1-1	TRBV12-3/TRBV12-4	NA	CASSLIGTEAFF	TGTGCCAGCAGTTTGATTGGAACTGAAGCTTTCTTT
NA	TRBJ2-5	TRBV9	TRBD2	CASSVRSGGQETQYF	TGTGCCAGCAGCGTAAGAAGCGGGGGTCAAGAGACCCAGTACTTC
few	TRBJ1-2	TRBV24-1	TRBD1	CATTRWTGADYGYTF	TGTGCCACCACCCGGTGGACAGGGGCGGACTATGGCTACACCTTC
many	TRBJ2-7	TRBV20-1	TRBD2	CSAETSGDPLEQYF	TGCAGTGCTGAAACTAGCGGGGACCCTCTCGAGCAGTACTTC
many	TRBJ1-2	TRBV2	NA	CASTLAGADGYGYTF	TGTGCCAGCACCCTGGCCGGGGCAGATGGCTATGGCTACACCTTC
NA	TRBJ2-3	TRBV19	TRBD1	CASRMTGGTDTQYF	TGTGCCAGTAGGATGACAGGGGGCACAGATACGCAGTATTTT
many	TRBJ1-2	TRBV20-1	TRBD1	CSADRATTYTF	TGCAGTGCTGACAGGGCAACTACTTACACCTTC
many	TRBJ2-7	TRBV12-3/TRBV12-4	TRBD1	CASSSGTVLSYEQYF	TGTGCCAGCAGTTCAGGGACAGTCTTGTCCTACGAGCAGTACTTC
few	TRBJ2-7	TRBV2	TRBD2	CASKFTGGTNGQYF	TGTGCCAGCAAGTTTACGGGAGGGACGAACGGGCAGTACTTC
few	TRBJ2-7	TRBV5-1	TRBD2	CASSLGTSGGTTSYEQYF	TGCGCCAGCAGCTTGGGGACTAGCGGGGGTACCACCTCCTACGAGCAGTACTTC
NA	TRBJ2-1	TRBV20-1	NA	CSAVFLGRSYNEQFF	TGCAGTGCTGTATTCTTGGGACGGTCCTACAATGAGCAGTTCTTC
NA	TRBJ2-5	TRBV6-1	TRBD2	CASTWTSGGETQYF	TGTGCCAGCACTTGGACTAGCGGGGGGGAGACCCAGTACTTC
many	TRBJ2-7	TRBV7-9	NA	CASSLSSSEQYF	TGTGCCAGCAGCTTATCGTCCTCGGAGCAGTACTTC
few	TRBJ2-3	TRBV9	TRBD2	CASSLGAGGATDTQYF	TGTGCCAGCAGCTTGGGGGCCGGGGGGGCCACAGATACGCAGTATTTT
many	TRBJ1-6	TRBV13	NA	CASTPSGAHSPLHF	TGTGCCAGCACCCCGTCCGGGGCCCATTCACCCCTCCACTTT
many	TRBJ1-1	TRBV5-5	NA	CASSLEDISRAFF	TGTGCCAGCAGCTTGGAAGATATTTCGAGAGCTTTCTTT
NA	TRBJ2-5	TRBV20-1	NA	CSALGETQCF	TGCAGTGCTTTGGGGGAGACCCAGTGCTTC
many	TRBJ1-2	TRBV7-9	TRBD1	CASSPTGGDYGYTF	TGTGCCAGCAGCCCGACAGGGGGGGACTATGGCTACACCTTC
few	TRBJ2-4	TRBV19	NA	CASSTQVGGNIQYF	TGTGCCAGTAGTACACAGGTTGGAGGGAACATTCAGTACTTC
many	TRBJ2-3	TRBV6-5	TRBD2	CASSYAGDSTDTQYF	TGTGCCAGCAGTTACGCGGGAGATAGCACAGATACGCAGTATTTT
many	TRBJ2-1	TRBV6-5	NA	CASSYSPSGANEQFF	TGTGCCAGCAGTTACTCCCCTTCCGGGGCCAATGAGCAGTTCTTC
many	TRBJ2-7	TRBV6-1	NA	CASSPVEQGTYEQYF	TGTGCCAGCAGCCCAGTCGAACAGGGAACCTACGAGCAGTACTTC
many	TRBJ1-4	TRBV28	NA	CASSLFPLGEEGEKLFF	TGTGCCAGCAGTTTATTCCCTTTGGGGGAGGAAGGAGAAAAACTGTTTTTT
many	TRBJ2-5	TRBV7-8	NA	CASSLVQTIRETQYF	TGTGCCAGCAGCTTAGTCCAAACCATCCGTGAGACCCAGTACTTC
few	TRBJ1-6	TRBV13	TRBD1	CASSQLGTGGPYNSPLHF	TGTGCCAGCAGCCAGTTGGGGACAGGGGGCCCCTATAATTCACCCCTCCACTTT
many	TRBJ1-5	TRBV12-5	NA	CASGPQEGNQPQHF	TGTGCTAGTGGTCCCCAGGAGGGCAATCAGCCCCAGCATTTT
NA	TRBJ1-6	TRBV9	NA	CASNDRGGPTALHF	TGTGCCAGCAACGATAGGGGCGGCCCTACGGCCCTCCACTTT
many	TRBJ1-6	TRBV12-3/TRBV12-4	TRBD1	CASSWGQPNSPLHF	TGTGCCAGCAGTTGGGGACAGCCTAATTCACCCCTCCACTTT
NA	TRBJ1-2	TRBV9	NA	CASSQDGPYGYTF	TGTGCCAGCAGCCAAGACGGACCCTATGGCTACACCTTC
many	TRBJ2-3	TRBV6-1	NA	CASSRPGRTDTQYF	TGTGCCAGCAGCCGGCCGGGGCGAACAGATACGCAGTATTTT
few	TRBJ2-2	TRBV6-2/TRBV6-3	NA	CASRMETAANTGELFF	TGTGCCAGCAGGATGGAGACCGCCGCGAACACCGGGGAGCTGTTTTTT
many	TRBJ2-5	TRBV20-1	NA	CSAREPGTPRETQYF	TGCAGTGCTAGAGAGCCCGGGACGCCACGGGAGACCCAGTACTTC